This T cell receptor beta chain was captured in a study of CD8 T cells in ankylosing spondylitis. Study-wide findings and caveats: Significant enrichment of disease-linked clones was reportedly seen in matched ankylosing spondylitis synovial fluid. Some of these motif variants have turned up before, in reports on reactive arthritis synovial fluid and blood.

This clonotype occurred many times. As yet, its antigen is unknown. TCRdb ran MiXCR on the 5' RACE reads and lists one entry per CDR3 protein. Of a few hundred thousand distinct CDR3 sequences in the sample, over 9.5% were seen once. Germline values: CDR1 SGHRS, CDR2 YFSETQ. The ends lost 7 bases at V and 5 bases at J; junction bases unmatched: 10. The length of the CDR3 is 14 residues. The source of this sequence is a male donor with ankylosing spondylitis or in good health (not recorded which). Input material: blood, either unsorted or a sorted T cell fraction (not recorded which). This rearrangement joins TRBV5-1 to TRBJ2-7; 9 bases align to TRBD1. CDR3 DNA sequence: TGCGCCAGCGCGTTACAGGGGGCCTTCGACGAGCAGTACTTC. Protein product: CASALQGAFDEQYF.